This note documents a single T cell receptor (beta chain) sequence. Its target is not known. The germline V gene has CDR1 SNHLY and CDR2 FYNNEI. With V trimmed by 5 bases and J by 9 bases, 9 bases remained unmatched. The length of the CDR3 is 15 residues. The data originate from a study of cytomegalovirus exposure and HLA in healthy donors. Findings and caveats of the study: An analysis was carried out later, and it reportedly showed fewer N-insertions in an Asian-associated ancestry cluster than the approximately 660-donor mean. Upon later analysis, TCR association rates were observed to vary by HLA locus, being highest for DRB1 and lowest for HLA-C. With later analysis, a missense DCLRE1C variant became linked to TCR beta V- and J-gene trimming. An analysis done earlier found most TCR beta V segments productive about 87% or about 30% of the time.

PCR amplification relied on 60 Vbeta primers (plus 13 Jbeta primers). The protocol was immunoSEQ multiplex PCR, while the TCRdb copy is restricted to in-frame clones and leaves out a portion. The profile shows about 89,000 clones, roughly 85% of them singletons. The sequenced sample consisted of PBMCs. The rearrangement links TRBV2 to TRBJ1-5; TRBD1 aligns across 11 bases. The TCR sequence derives from a middle-aged man in good health and CMV-seropositive. CDR3 DNA: TGTGCCAGCAGTCCCGGGACAGGGGGTTTAGGGCCCCAGCATTTT. Translation: CASSPGTGGLGPQHF.